The clone carrying this TCR beta chain was seen repeatedly, ten times or more. What it recognizes is unknown. Using a J-beta primer mix together with a sample-barcoded 5' primer, a second PCR was run for about 6 to 12 cycles. The study obtained at least 2.5 million CDR3-containing paired-end reads from every sample. TCRdb redid the calling of the 5' RACE reads with MiXCR, one entry per CDR3 protein. The table lists roughly 1,700,000 distinct CDR3 sequences, about 30% of them singletons. This specimen comes from a study of blood T cells in healthy people across ages. Study-level results: Lack of knowledge of donor CMV status possibly confounded expanded clonotype changes. More naive CD4+ cells and higher diversity marked long-lived donors relative to aged donors.

The CDR3 contains 17 residues. Losses at the gene ends were 4 bases for V and 5 bases for J; bases not matched to a gene: 6. Ranging in age from about 6 to 95, the donors were healthy Caucasian individuals from Russia. Sequenced input: blood. The chain links TRBV12-3 or TRBV12-4 to TRBJ2-1; TRBD2 matches at 15 bases. The receptor's source is a young woman in good health. The CDR3 loop is CASSSRTSGREDNEQFF. The CDR3 DNA reads as TGTGCCAGCAGTTCACGGACTAGCGGGAGGGAGGACAATGAGCAGTTCTTC.